This T cell receptor beta chain came from a study of regulatory dendritic cells for organ transplantation. With respect to this clone: Its specificity is unknown.

The method was immunoSEQ multiplex PCR; TCRdb's version includes in-frame clones alone and lacks a portion of them. The data show roughly 34,000 clones, about 89% seen once. Germline V gene data show CDR1 as MNHNY and CDR2 as SVGAGI (reference sequence). V lost 8 bases and J lost 2, with 9 bases in between. The CDR3 consists of 13 residues. Study-level results: Memory T cells were less diverse than naive, with memory CD8+ most oligoclonal.

Material: naive CD4+ T cells from blood. As to subset: CD45RA+ naive T cells. The TCR originated in a human donor in good health. J is TRBJ2-2 and V is TRBV6-6, with unresolved D. The CDR3 here is CASGSLNTGELFF. DNA for the CDR3: TGTGCCAGCGGCAGCCTTAACACCGGGGAGCTGTTTTTT.